Below, 6 T cell receptor beta chains from the same sample are listed, as sequenced in a study of PD-L1 blockade in urothelial cancer. The table came from immunoSEQ multiplex PCR; TCRdb's copy has only in-frame clones and leaves some out. The sample lists 45,000 to 65,000 clones, about 85% occurring once. The sample's time point: pretreatment peripheral blood. The input for sequencing was PBMCs, taken around atezolizumab (anti-PD-L1) treatment. The source of these receptors is a man between 65 and 79 years old with urothelial cancer.

The V gene is TRBV10-3, the J gene TRBJ2-3; D perhaps matches TRBD2 (6 bases). V was shortened by 8 bases and J by 4 bases, with 13 bases between the two germline ends. Looked up from germline, CDR1 is ENHRY and CDR2 is SYGVKD. The CDR3 extends over 13 amino acids. CDR3: CAIGGGGADTQYF. Here the CDR3 DNA reads TGTGCCATCGGGGGAGGAGGGGCAGATACGCAGTATTTT.

J is TRBJ2-6 and V is TRBV19, with D unclear. Germline V gene data show CDR1 as LNHDA and CDR2 as SQIVND (reference sequence). CDR3 length: 12 residues. The V gene lost 10 bases and the J gene lost 6 bases, with 10 bases spanning the gap. In DNA, the CDR3 is TGTGCCATTCGCACTGAGGCCAACGTCCTGACTTTC. This codes for CAIRTEANVLTF.

This rearrangement joins TRBV4-1 to TRBJ2-1, with 10 bases fitting TRBD2. The germline V gene encodes CDR1 MGHRA and CDR2 YSYEKL. V was pared by 0 bases and J by 3 bases, with 8 bases of the junction left unmatched. The CDR3 spans 18 residues. CDR3 sequence reads: CASSQDTYPSGSYNEQFF. The CDR3 coding sequence is TGCGCCAGCAGCCAAGATACCTACCCTAGCGGGAGCTACAATGAGCAGTTCTTC.

The chain recombines TRBV9 with TRBJ2-2; no firm D call. Trimming cost V 3 bases and J 2 bases, with 5 bases left between them. The V gene's germline CDR1 is SGDLS and CDR2 YYNGEE. The CDR3 runs 13 residues. The CDR3 reads CASSAFNTGELFF. The CDR3 DNA reads as TGTGCCAGCAGCGCCTTCAACACCGGGGAGCTGTTTTTT.

This clone ranks as large. Other DNA sequences of this sample code for an identical CDR3. The rearrangement links TRBV2 to TRBJ2-2; 7 bases align to TRBD2. The CDR3 totals 15 residues. The germline CDR1 and CDR2 sequences are SNHLY and FYNNEI. V lost 6 bases to trimming and J lost 5 bases; unmatched junction nucleotides: 9. The CDR3 sequence is CASRAGEAVTGELFF. CDR3 nucleotides: TGTGCCAGCAGGGCGGGAGAAGCGGTTACCGGGGAGCTGTTTTTT.

This chain joins TRBV27 and TRBJ1-2, with TRBD1 as a possible D gene (5 bases). The CDR3 covers 13 residues. Trimming shortened V by 5 bases and J by 8 bases, and 15 bases separated the two germline ends. In germline, CDR1 is MNHEY, CDR2 SMNVEV (reference sequence). CDR3 sequence: CASSPREGRGYTF. DNA of the CDR3: TGTGCCAGCAGTCCTCGGGAGGGGCGGGGCTACACCTTC.